A selection of T cell receptor beta chains follows, all from one sample in a study of CD8 T cells in ankylosing spondylitis. TCRdb redid the calling of the 5' RACE reads with MiXCR, one entry per CDR3 protein. The sample records approximately 250,000 distinct CDR3 sequences, roughly 8.2% being singletons. Source material: blood, either unsorted or a sorted T cell fraction (not recorded which). All receptors derive from a female donor with ankylosing spondylitis or in good health (not recorded which). The CDR3 runs from the conserved cysteine through the conserved F or W. Fields, in order: V gene, J gene, clone size, D gene, CDR3 DNA, CDR3 protein. A D gene is named only where the DNA matches it firmly. The size field is filled for only some rows; it gives once, few, many or a size class.

TRBV5-1	TRBJ2-7	many	NA	TGCGCCAGCAGCCCCAGACAGGAGGGGTACGAGCAGTACTTC	CASSPRQEGYEQYF
TRBV6-1	TRBJ2-1	many	TRBD1	TGTGCCAGCTCCCGACAGGGTATAGATGAGCAGTTCTTC	CASSRQGIDEQFF
TRBV30	TRBJ1-2	many	TRBD1	TGTGCCTGGGCGCTGGACAGGCGAACCTATGGCTACACCTTC	CAWALDRRTYGYTF
TRBV29-1	TRBJ1-4	many	NA	TGCAGCGTTGTCCGGGACAACATTGGAAAACTGTTTTTT	CSVVRDNIGKLFF
TRBV27	TRBJ1-5	few	NA	TGTGCCAGCCCTCGTATTCCGGTCTCCAGGTATAGCAATCAGCCCCAGCATTTT	CASPRIPVSRYSNQPQHF
TRBV7-6	TRBJ1-6	many	NA	TGTGCCAGCAGCTTAGCTCGGACTAATTCACCCCTCCACTTT	CASSLARTNSPLHF
TRBV7-2	TRBJ2-3	many	TRBD1	TGTGCCAGCAGCCAGACAGGGGGATTGGATACGCAGTATTTT	CASSQTGGLDTQYF
TRBV20-1	TRBJ2-5	many	NA	TGCAGTGCGTTTGGGGTAGGGACCCAGTACTTC	CSAFGVGTQYF
TRBV7-8	TRBJ1-5	many	NA	TGTGCCAGCAGCTTAGGGCAGGCTAGCAATCAGCCCCAGCATTTT	CASSLGQASNQPQHF
TRBV29-1	TRBJ2-1	many	TRBD1	TGCAGCGTTTCCGGACAGGGGTGGGGAGAGCAGTTCTTC	CSVSGQGWGEQFF
TRBV30	TRBJ2-2	NA	NA	TGTGCCTGGAAATCGACCCCCGACACCGGGGAGCTGTTTTTT	CAWKSTPDTGELFF
TRBV6-1	TRBJ2-2	many	TRBD1	TGTGCCACCGGGACAGCCCAGAACACCGGGGAGCTGTTTTTT	CATGTAQNTGELFF
TRBV28	TRBJ2-3	NA	TRBD1	TGTGCCAGCACCCCCACCCGGGACAGTCTTCAGTATTTT	CASTPTRDSLQYF
TRBV15	TRBJ2-7	many	TRBD1	TGTGCCACCAGCAGAGATCCGGGGACAGGGACCTACGAGCAGTACTTC	CATSRDPGTGTYEQYF
TRBV28	TRBJ2-3	many	TRBD2	TGTGCCAGCAGTTTAGCGGCTAGCGGGACCGGGACAGATACGCAGTATTTT	CASSLAASGTGTDTQYF
TRBV5-1	TRBJ2-3	NA	NA	TGCGCCAGCAGGTTGACAGAAAACACAGATACGCAGTATTTT	CASRLTENTDTQYF
TRBV18	TRBJ1-2	many	TRBD1	TGTGCCAGCTCACCCCCCGGGACAGGTATCACTAACTATGGCTACACCTTC	CASSPPGTGITNYGYTF
TRBV29-1	TRBJ2-1	many	NA	TGCAGCGTTGTTCGGCAGGGCGGCAATGAGCAGTTCTTC	CSVVRQGGNEQFF
TRBV6-1	TRBJ1-3	many	NA	TGTGCCAGCTGGAGGGGAGGGAGAAACACCATATATTTT	CASWRGGRNTIYF
TRBV20-1	TRBJ1-2	many	NA	TGCAGTGCTAAAAACTATGGCTACACCTTC	CSAKNYGYTF
TRBV12-3/TRBV12-4	TRBJ2-7	many	NA	TGTGCCAGCAGTTTCTCCGCGGACGCTAGCTCCTACGAGCAGTACTTC	CASSFSADASSYEQYF
TRBV15	TRBJ2-1	NA	NA	TGTGCCACCAGCAGAGATACCACCAGCGATGAGCAGTTCTTC	CATSRDTTSDEQFF
TRBV29-1	TRBJ2-5	many	NA	TGCAGCGCGAGAGGGAGCGTAGAGACCCAGTACTTC	CSARGSVETQYF
TRBV7-2	TRBJ2-5	many	TRBD2	TGTGCCAGCGGGCTAGCGGGAGATGGGACCCAGTACTTC	CASGLAGDGTQYF
TRBV29-1	TRBJ2-1	many	NA	TGCAGCGTTGACCCCGAGAGTGGGCAGTTCTTC	CSVDPESGQFF
TRBV2	TRBJ2-7	many	TRBD1	TGTGCCAGCAGTGAAAGGGGAGACAGGGCCCACGAGCAGTACTTC	CASSERGDRAHEQYF
TRBV7-9	TRBJ2-7	few	NA	TGTGCCAGCAGACTAAGGGCGGGTTCCTACGAGCAGTACTTC	CASRLRAGSYEQYF
TRBV7-2	TRBJ2-3	NA	TRBD2	TGTGCCAGCAGCTTAACCTTAGCGGGAGCGACCCGGGGTACGCAGTATTTT	CASSLTLAGATRGTQYF